The 30 T cell receptor beta chains reported below all come from one sample, sequenced in a study of identical twins. Each CDR3 protein gets one entry after TCRdb re-called the 5' RACE reads with MiXCR. The table includes 1,800,000 or so distinct CDR3 sequences, less than 35% detected once. The sequenced sample consisted of cord blood. These receptors were collected from a newborn girl in good health.

This chain uses TRBV5-1 with TRBJ1-2; the match to TRBD1 covers 7 bases. J gave up 1 base and V 2 bases, and 11 bases lay outside the gene matches. This CDR3 is built from 17 residues. Germline V lookup: CDR1 SGHRS, CDR2 YFSETQ. The CDR3 reads CASSFYGQDDFNYGYTF. In nucleotides, the CDR3 is TGCGCCAGCAGCTTCTACGGACAGGACGACTTTAACTATGGCTACACCTTC.

This clonotype was seen a few times. This sequence joins TRBV29-1 and TRBJ1-1; D remains ambiguous. V gave up 5 bases and J gave up 0 bases, with 16 bases separating them. The CDR3 covers 15 residues. CDR1 SQVTM and CDR2 ANQGSEA come from the germline V gene. The CDR3 here is CSVIPRDSMNTEAFF. DNA for the CDR3: TGCAGCGTTATCCCCCGAGACTCCATGAACACTGAAGCTTTCTTT.

Only a few counts were recorded for this clonotype. The chain has TRBV4-2 and TRBJ2-5; D possibly corresponds to TRBD1 (5 bases). The CDR3 totals 17 residues. The germline CDR1 and CDR2 sequences are LGHNA and YNFKEQ. V was trimmed by 0 bases and J by 5 bases, leaving 19 bases between them. CDR3 residues: CASSQDPSAGIGETQYF. The CDR3 coding sequence is TGTGCCAGCAGCCAAGATCCTTCAGCAGGGATTGGGGAGACCCAGTACTTC.

As regards this clonotype: A read error may be the cause here, since a much bigger clone is one base away. The rearrangement uses TRBV7-8 and TRBJ2-1; D gene ambiguous. The CDR3 runs 15 residues. Germline V gene sequence: CDR1 SGHVS, CDR2 FQNEAQ. CDR3 in amino acids: CASSLGRPSYNGQFF. The DNA for the CDR3 is TGTGCCAGCAGCTTAGGTCGACCTTCCTACAATGGGCAGTTCTTC.

As for this clonotype: An end of the junction differs from the germline gene, which may be a read error. The V gene is TRBV2, the J gene TRBJ1-1, with D unresolved. The CDR3 has 12 amino acids. The germline CDR1 and CDR2 sequences are SNHLY and FYNNEI. In DNA form, the CDR3 reads TGTACCAGCAAGAGGGAGAACACTGAAGCTTTCTTT. It translates to CTSKRENTEAFF.

This clonotype was seen more than once but under ten times. This chain uses TRBV15 with TRBJ1-1; 9 positions agree with TRBD1. The J segment lost 5 bases and the V segment lost 1 base, leaving 8 bases of the junction unmatched. This CDR3 contains 16 residues. From germline, CDR1 is LNHNV and CDR2 YYDKDF (reference sequence). CDR3 nucleotide sequence: TGTGCCACCAGCAGAGGTCCGGGACAGGGAGAGACTGAAGCTTTCTTT. As protein: CATSRGPGQGETEAFF.

This clonotype was counted a few times. V and J are TRBV10-3 and TRBJ2-7; the D is unclear. There are 14 residues in the CDR3. Looked up from germline, CDR1 is ENHRY and CDR2 is SYGVKD. The ends were cut back, 5 bases at V and 0 bases at J, with 11 bases in the middle. DNA of the CDR3: TGTGCCATCAGTTCACCGTGGAGCTCCTACGAGCAGTACTTC. It is translated as CAISSPWSSYEQYF.

In this sample, this clonotype turned up many times. The chain employs TRBV3-1 and TRBJ2-5; 10 nucleotides line up with TRBD2. CDR1 LGHDT and CDR2 YNNKEL come from the germline V gene (reference sequence). The CDR3 totals 15 residues. Trimming at V came to 4 bases and at J to 11 bases, leaving 13 bases not matched to a gene. This chain's CDR3 is CASSRNLAGAGEQYF. CDR3 DNA sequence: TGTGCCAGCAGCCGAAATCTAGCGGGGGCAGGAGAGCAGTACTTC.

In this sample, this clonotype turned up a few times. V gene TRBV7-9 combines with J gene TRBJ2-3, with TRBD2 matching 10 bases. The CDR3 totals 16 residues. The germline V gene encodes CDR1 SEHNR and CDR2 FQNEAQ (reference sequence). V was clipped by 5 bases and J by 2 bases; unmatched bases: 7. The CDR3 protein is CASSPSGLAVTDTQYF. The CDR3 bases are TGTGCCAGCAGCCCCTCAGGACTAGCGGTCACAGATACGCAGTATTTT.

Many counts were recorded for this clonotype. The J gene is TRBJ1-2, the V gene TRBV28; maybe TRBD1 (6 bases). Trimming left V 1 base short and J 4 bases short, with 10 bases between. This CDR3 region has 14 residues. Germline V lookup: CDR1 MDHEN, CDR2 SYDVKM. The CDR3 bases are TGTGCCAGCAGTTTATCTACAGGGACCTATGGCTACACCTTC. Translation: CASSLSTGTYGYTF.

This clonotype was counted at least ten times. The chain combines TRBV29-1 with TRBJ2-1; the D gene is possibly TRBD1 (5 bases). There are 11 residues in the CDR3. Trimming took 4 bases from V and 9 from J, leaving 10 bases between them. CDR1 and CDR2 from the germline V gene are SQVTM and ANQGSEA. Here the CDR3 DNA reads TGCAGCGTTGCAGGGTACCGTGAGCAGTTCTTC. Translation: CSVAGYREQFF.

V usage is TRBV15 and J usage is TRBJ2-4; 8 bases fit TRBD2. The J call may be wrong; the DNA end is better matched by TRBJ2-7. This CDR3 comprises 14 residues. Per germline, CDR1 LNHNV and CDR2 YYDKDF (reference sequence). Here the CDR3 reads CATKNSGATYEQYF. CDR3 coding DNA: TGTGCCACCAAGAATAGCGGGGCCACCTACGAGCAGTACTTC.

The CDR3 sequence: CASSPTGGNAYGYTF. CDR3 in DNA: TGTGCCAGCAGCCCAACAGGGGGAAATGCCTATGGCTACACCTTC. The rearrangement uses TRBV7-2 and TRBJ1-2; 8 bases match TRBD1. V lost 5 bases, J lost 4 bases, and 9 bases stayed unmatched. Germline values: CDR1 SGHTA, CDR2 FQGNSA. There are 15 residues in the CDR3.

This clonotype was seen only once. This chain uses TRBV6-5 with TRBJ2-1, with D unclear. Trimming pared 2 bases from V and 10 bases from J, leaving 6 bases between. Germline V gene lookup returns CDR1 MNHEY and CDR2 SVGAGI. CDR3 size: 11 residues. Written as DNA, the CDR3 is TGTGCCAGCAGTTACCTAAAGGAGCAGTTCTTC. Its translation: CASSYLKEQFF.

This clonotype was counted between two and nine times. V gene TRBV7-2 combines with J gene TRBJ1-1, with D unresolved. CDR1 is SGHTA, CDR2 FQGNSA, per germline. V gave up 2 bases and J gave up 4 bases, with 11 bases separating them. The CDR3 runs 14 residues. The CDR3 DNA follows: TGTGCCAGCAGCTTACTCGGCGGACCCACTGAAGCTTTCTTT. Its translation: CASSLLGGPTEAFF.

The CDR3 nucleotides are TGTGCCAGCAGCCTCTTGTCAACAGCGGGAGTATACGAGCAGTACTTC. Protein sequence: CASSLLSTAGVYEQYF. V usage is TRBV5-6 and J usage is TRBJ2-7; 8 bases agree with TRBD2. CDR1 is SGHDT, CDR2 YYEEEE, per germline. The CDR3 contains 16 residues. V was clipped by 4 bases and J by 4 bases; unmatched bases: 13.

This clonotype was counted a single time. The gene calls are TRBV3-1 and TRBJ2-4; 10 bases align to TRBD2. The DNA end is a closer match to TRBJ2-7, so the J assignment may be wrong. Germline V gives CDR1 LGHDT, CDR2 YNNKEL (reference sequence). The length of the CDR3 is 16 residues. CDR3 DNA: TGTGCCAGCAGCCAAGATCTGAGCGGGGGGGCCTACGAGCAGTACTTC. It specifies CASSQDLSGGAYEQYF.

The rearrangement uses TRBV10-3 and TRBJ2-7; 10 bases map to TRBD1. With V trimmed by 4 bases and J by 5 bases, 5 bases remained unmatched. The germline CDR1 and CDR2 sequences are ENHRY and SYGVKD. This CDR3 spans 14 amino acids. The DNA for the CDR3 is TGTGCCATCAGTGGACAGGGGGCCACCCACGAGCAGTACTTC. The encoded protein is CAISGQGATHEQYF.

The rearrangement links TRBV19 to TRBJ2-7, with unresolved D. The CDR3 extends over 13 amino acids. Trimming stripped 3 bases from V and 3 bases from J, with 9 bases between. The germline V gene encodes CDR1 LNHDA and CDR2 SQIVND (reference sequence). The CDR3 is CASSIVASYEQYF. CDR3 nucleotides: TGTGCCAGTAGTATTGTTGCTAGCTACGAGCAGTACTTC. The entire variable domain, with the rest obtained from reference TRBV19 and TRBJ2-7, is as follows: DGGITQSPKYLFRKEGQNVTLSCEQNLNHDAMYWYRQDPGQGLRLIYYSQIVNDFQKGDIAEGYSVSREKKESFPLTVTSAQKNPTAFYLCASSIVASYEQYFGPGTRLTVT.

V usage is TRBV20-1 and J usage is TRBJ1-1; no clear D gene. V shed 0 bases and J shed 6 bases, with 14 bases lying between them. The CDR3 covers 14 residues. Germline V gene sequence: CDR1 DFQATT, CDR2 SNEGSKA (reference sequence). Here the CDR3 DNA reads TGCAGTGCTAGAGACGCGGGAGGGCCCCCTGAAGCTTTCTTT. Protein product: CSARDAGGPPEAFF.

This rearrangement joins TRBV27 to TRBJ1-2; the D gene is possibly TRBD1 (6 bases). CDR1 and CDR2 from the germline V gene are MNHEY and SMNVEV (reference sequence). V lost 8 bases and J lost 1, with 17 bases in between. The CDR3 is 15 amino acids. The DNA of the CDR3 is TGTGCCAGCTCCCCGGGACAACGAATTAACTATGGCTACACCTTC. This sequence encodes CASSPGQRINYGYTF.

As to this clonotype: This clone may be a read error of a much larger clone one base away. The chain has TRBV4-2 and TRBJ2-1; D remains unclear. V lost 0 bases, J lost 10 bases, and 4 bases lay in between. This CDR3 spans 11 amino acids. The germline gives CDR1 LGHNA, CDR2 YNFKEQ. The chain's CDR3 is CASSQDAEQFF. The CDR3 DNA is TGTGCCAGCAGCCAAGACGCCGAGCAGTTCTTC.

The rearrangement joins TRBV5-1 to TRBJ1-1; 7 bases are shared with TRBD1. The V segment lost 0 bases and the J segment 0 bases; nucleotides outside the gene matches: 8. CDR3 size: 17 residues. CDR1 SGHRS and CDR2 YFSETQ come from the germline V gene. In nucleotides, the CDR3 is TGCGCCAGCAGCTTGGCCCAGGGGGATCCTCTGAACACTGAAGCTTTCTTT. Encoded protein: CASSLAQGDPLNTEAFF.

The rearrangement links TRBV11-2 to TRBJ2-3; possibly TRBD1 for D (6 bases). The germline V and J ends were trimmed by 0 bases and 6 bases, with 19 bases remaining between them. CDR3 length equals 17 residues. Germline assignment: CDR1 SGHAT and CDR2 FQNNGV. The CDR3 is CASSLEDRPRWVDTQYF. As DNA, the CDR3 is TGTGCCAGCAGCTTAGAAGACAGGCCCCGATGGGTGGATACGCAGTATTTT.

V gene TRBV7-9 combines with J gene TRBJ1-1; no reliable D call. Germline assignment: CDR1 SEHNR and CDR2 FQNEAQ (reference sequence). The CDR3 runs to 14 residues. V shed 5 bases and J shed 3 bases, with 13 bases lying between them. This chain's CDR3 is CASSPRVLDTEAFF. The CDR3 region has the DNA TGTGCCAGCAGCCCCCGGGTCCTAGACACTGAAGCTTTCTTT.

The table lists this clonotype with a few counts. This chain links TRBV7-2 with TRBJ2-1, with TRBD2 matching over 7 bases. The better agreement between TRBJ2-7 and the DNA end casts doubt on the J call. The CDR3 is made up of 16 amino acids. Per germline, CDR1 SGHTA and CDR2 FQGNSA. The CDR3 DNA is TGTGCCAGCAGCTACCCCAAGCGGGGTTCCTACAATGAGCAGTACTTC. Translating it yields CASSYPKRGSYNEQYF.

This clonotype was detected ten times or more. The chain employs TRBV29-1 and TRBJ2-3; no reliable D call. Trimming took off 4 bases at V and 2 bases at J, with 10 bases between the two ends. Germline V gene lookup returns CDR1 SQVTM and CDR2 ANQGSEA. CDR3 length: 13 amino acids. This CDR3 reads CSVVGRTTDTQYF. As DNA, the CDR3 is TGCAGCGTTGTCGGCAGGACCACAGATACGCAGTATTTT.

The chain uses TRBV20-1 and TRBJ2-3, with 8 bases aligning to TRBD1. With V trimmed by 6 bases and J by 5 bases, 13 bases remained unmatched. This CDR3 comprises 15 residues. CDR1 DFQATT and CDR2 SNEGSKA come from the germline V gene (reference sequence). CDR3 sequence reads: CSARRTGRVRDTQYF. DNA of the CDR3: TGCAGTGCCCGTCGGACAGGGCGGGTTCGAGATACGCAGTATTTT.

This clonotype has a handful of counts. CDR3 bases: TGCGCCAGCAGCTTGGTGGCCAACGAGCAGTACTTC. This encodes CASSLVANEQYF. The chain carries TRBV5-1 and TRBJ2-7; D is uncertain. The germline gives CDR1 SGHRS, CDR2 YFSETQ. The CDR3 sequence is 12 residues long. Trimming cost V 0 bases and J 5 bases, with 6 bases left between them.

The chain links TRBV12-3 or TRBV12-4 to TRBJ2-1; 10 bases line up with TRBD2. There are 16 residues in the CDR3. Losses at the gene ends were 4 bases for V and 7 bases for J; bases not matched to a gene: 10. The CDR3 loop reads CASSSRGTSVGNEQFF. Here the CDR3 DNA reads TGTGCCAGCAGTTCCCGAGGGACTAGCGTGGGGAATGAGCAGTTCTTC.